Sequencing of this TCR beta chain was carried out in a study of CD8 T cells in ankylosing spondylitis. Quantitative 5'-RACE with molecular barcodes generated TCR beta libraries. Each CDR3 protein gets one entry after TCRdb re-called the 5' RACE reads with MiXCR. The repertoire includes roughly 240,000 distinct CDR3 sequences, roughly 8.2% of them detected once, and 4.5% to 5% sits in the top ten. This clonotype came up many times. Sequencing was performed on blood, either unsorted or a sorted T cell fraction (not recorded which). The clonotype was recovered from a female donor with ankylosing spondylitis or in good health (not recorded which).

The CDR3 DNA is TGTGCCAGCAGCGCTCAAGCCTCCACAGATACGCAGTATTTT. This gives the protein CASSAQASTDTQYF. The chain employs TRBV7-6 and TRBJ2-3; D unresolved. Germline-derived CDR1 and CDR2 are SGHVS and FNYEAQ. V was pared by 5 bases and J by 2 bases, with 11 bases between. The CDR3 is 14 residues long.